The clone carrying this T cell receptor beta chain has just one count. This sample is drawn from a study of shared T cell receptors in the human thymus. The CDR3 is 14 residues long. Trimming shortened V by 4 bases and J by 1 base, and 10 bases separated the two germline ends. Germline loops: CDR1 SGHVS, CDR2 FQNEAQ. TCRdb's copy holds only in-frame clones and misses some; the assay was immunoSEQ multiplex PCR. The sample lists 600,000 to 900,000 clones; 70% to 90% were seen once. This sample also appeared in a second study, on human thymus T cells.

This clonotype originated in a girl under three years old with a congenital heart defect. This chain links TRBV7-8 with TRBJ2-5; D perhaps matches TRBD1 (6 bases). The material sequenced was thymocytes. The CDR3 region is CASSYTGSQETQYF. The CDR3 DNA sequence: TGTGCCAGCAGCTATACAGGGTCCCAAGAGACCCAGTACTTC.